The 15 T cell receptor beta chains below were found in one sample sequenced in a study of shared clonotypes between healthy human individuals. The repertoire was sequenced with immunoSEQ multiplex PCR; TCRdb's copy has only in-frame clones and lacks some. This sample has about 1.5 million clones, with 98% found just once. Sequenced input: naive CD4+ T cells sorted from blood. The subset: CD45RA+ positively selected. The receptors stem from a man between 25 and 39 years old in good health.

This clone was counted a single time. CDR3 loop: CASSYRTGFFYEQYF. The CDR3 region has the DNA TGTGCCAGCAGCTACCGGACAGGGTTTTTCTACGAGCAGTACTTC. The chain employs TRBV7-6 and TRBJ2-7; 8 bases agree with TRBD1. CDR3 size: 15 residues. J gave up 3 bases and V 4 bases, and 8 bases lay outside the gene matches. Germline CDR1 SGHVS, CDR2 FNYEAQ.

V gene TRBV13 combines with J gene TRBJ1-2; 7 bases line up with TRBD1. V dropped 5 bases and J dropped 7; count of bases not matched to a gene: 10. Looked up from germline, CDR1 is PRHDT and CDR2 is FYEKMQ (reference sequence). The CDR3 is made up of 14 amino acids. CDR3 region: CASSPDRALLGYTF. CDR3 sequence (DNA): TGTGCCAGCAGCCCCGACAGGGCCCTCCTTGGCTACACCTTC.

Regarding this clone: The identical CDR3 is also encoded by other nucleotide sequences in the sample. This chain connects TRBV9 to TRBJ2-7; 10 bases are a match to TRBD2. CDR3 length equals 15 residues. The germline V gene has CDR1 SGDLS and CDR2 YYNGEE. V lost 0 bases and J lost 3; bases outside the gene matches: 3. The CDR3 spells CASSVGSSGSYEQYF. The CDR3 DNA reads TGTGCCAGCAGCGTAGGTTCTAGCGGGAGCTACGAGCAGTACTTC.

This chain uses TRBV27 with TRBJ1-2, with 7 positions matching TRBD1. Germline CDR1 and CDR2: MNHEY and SMNVEV (reference sequence). V gave up 6 bases and J gave up 2 bases; unmatched junction bases: 3. CDR3 length equals 13 residues. CDR3 sequence reads: CASRRDSNYGYTF. The CDR3 nucleotides are TGTGCCAGCAGACGGGACAGCAACTATGGCTACACCTTC.

The chain uses TRBV6-6 and TRBJ1-5; unclear D gene. The germline V and J ends were trimmed by 6 bases and 9 bases, with 18 bases remaining between them. The CDR3 covers 14 residues. Germline V lookup: CDR1 MNHNY, CDR2 SVGAGI (reference sequence). CDR3: CASSPSSGGGPQHF. The CDR3, as DNA: TGTGCCAGCAGCCCCTCCTCGGGCGGTGGGCCCCAGCATTTT.

This chain connects TRBV7-8 to TRBJ2-1, with D perhaps TRBD1 (6 bases). V lost 7 bases and J lost 4, with 14 bases in between. Germline assignment: CDR1 SGHVS and CDR2 FQNEAQ. The CDR3 sequence is 14 residues long. The CDR3 reads CASNRAITYNEQFF. The CDR3 DNA follows: TGTGCCAGCAACAGGGCTATAACTTACAATGAGCAGTTCTTC. The entire variable domain, with the rest obtained from reference TRBV7-8 and TRBJ2-1, is as follows: GAGVSQSPRYKVAKRGQDVALRCDPISGHVSLFWYQQALGQGPEFLTYFQNEAQLDKSGLPSDRFFAERPEGSVSTLKIQRTQQEDSAVYLCASNRAITYNEQFFGPGTRLTVL.

This chain joins TRBV7-2 and TRBJ2-5, with D possibly being TRBD1 (5 bases). Trimming left V 1 base short and J 12 bases short, with 9 bases between. The CDR3 covers 11 residues. Germline lookup yields CDR1 SGHTA and CDR2 FQGNSA. The CDR3, as DNA: TGTGCCAGCAGCTTAGGACAGTGGGAGTACTTC. Translating it yields CASSLGQWEYF.

On this clone: Mismatch with germline at one junction end may stem from a read error. The gene calls are TRBV2 and TRBJ2-5; 8 nucleotides align to TRBD2. This CDR3 is 15 amino acids long. Germline V gives CDR1 SNHLY, CDR2 FYNNEI. For the CDR3, the DNA is TGTGCCAGCAGCGAAGCGGGAGTAGGTGGAGAGACCCAGTACTTC. Translating gives CASSEAGVGGETQYF.

The chain uses TRBV7-9 and TRBJ2-7, with D tentatively TRBD2 (5 bases). Trimming took 1 base from V and 5 from J, leaving 12 bases between them. The CDR3 has 14 residues. Germline CDR1 is SEHNR and CDR2 is FQNEAQ (reference sequence). The CDR3 reads CASSLGMSGDEQYF. In DNA form, the CDR3 reads TGTGCCAGCAGCTTAGGGATGTCCGGGGACGAGCAGTACTTC. The whole variable domain, remainder taken from reference TRBV7-9 and TRBJ2-7, is DTGVSQNPRHKITKRGQNVTFRCDPISEHNRLYWYRQTLGQGPEFLTYFQNEAQLEKSRLLSDRFSAERPKGSFSTLEIQRTEQGDSAMYLCASSLGMSGDEQYFGPGTRLTVT.

The rearrangement uses TRBV4-1 and TRBJ1-1; maybe TRBD1 (5 bases). V lost 2 bases and J 7 bases, leaving 11 bases between the germline ends. Germline V CDR1 and CDR2: MGHRA, YSYEKL. The CDR3 is 13 amino acids. CDR3 nucleotides: TGCGCCAGCAGCCAAAGGACGGGGGTTGAAGCTTTCTTT. Translated, it gives CASSQRTGVEAFF.

The rearrangement uses TRBV10-2 and TRBJ2-1; 7 nucleotides agree with TRBD2. This CDR3 has 15 residues. CDR1 is WSHSY, CDR2 SAAADI, per germline. Trimming removed 3 bases from V and 8 bases from J; junction bases left unmatched: 10. The CDR3 DNA is TGCGCCAGCAGTGATCTCTTCCGGGGGAGGGATGAGCAGTTCTTC. Translation gives CASSDLFRGRDEQFF.

This chain uses TRBV7-6 with TRBJ1-4; 7 nucleotides agree with TRBD1. CDR1 and CDR2 (germline): SGHVS, FNYEAQ. V lost 4 bases to trimming and J lost 1 base; unmatched junction nucleotides: 3. This CDR3 region has 15 residues. CDR3 nucleotides: TGTGCCAGCAGCTATAACAGGGGAACTAATGAAAAACTGTTTTTT. Its protein product is CASSYNRGTNEKLFF.

The chain couples TRBV6-1 to TRBJ1-5; D uncertain. Deletions cut 6 bases from V and 2 bases from J, with 11 bases between. The CDR3 is made up of 14 amino acids. The germline V gene encodes CDR1 MNHNS and CDR2 SASEGT. The CDR3 region is CASRFTEGNQPQHF. In nucleotides, the CDR3 is TGTGCCAGCAGGTTTACAGAAGGCAATCAGCCCCAGCATTTT.

The CDR3 here is CASWAGIGGYTF. The CDR3 DNA reads as TGTGCCAGCTGGGCCGGGATTGGTGGCTACACCTTC. The rearrangement uses TRBV6-4 and TRBJ1-2; no clear D. Germline-derived CDR1 and CDR2 are MRHNA and SNTAGT. Trimming stripped 8 bases from V and 7 bases from J, with 14 bases between. CDR3 length: 12 amino acids.

This clone was seen once. This chain links TRBV5-1 with TRBJ2-3; 10 bases fit TRBD2. Looked up from germline, CDR1 is SGHRS and CDR2 is YFSETQ. CDR3 length equals 16 residues. Unmatched junction bases numbered 6, after V lost 3 bases and J lost 2 bases. As DNA, the CDR3 is TGCGCCAGCAGCTCTGGGACTAGCGTGTTCACAGATACGCAGTATTTT. It translates to CASSSGTSVFTDTQYF.